Presented here are 2 T cell receptor beta chains from one specimen sequenced in a study of shared clonotypes between healthy human individuals. The repertoire was sequenced with immunoSEQ multiplex PCR; TCRdb's copy has only in-frame clones and lacks some. Of some 350,000 clones listed, around 74% are singletons. Source material: memory CD4+ T cells sorted from blood. Documented subset: CD45RA-negative fraction. All receptors derive from a man aged 25-45 years in good health.

V and J are TRBV6-1 and TRBJ2-2, with 7 nucleotides matching TRBD2. V lost 1 base, J lost 3 bases, and 2 bases stayed unmatched. Germline V gene data show CDR1 as MNHNS and CDR2 as SASEGT. The CDR3 has 15 amino acids. In nucleotides, the CDR3 is TGTGCCAGCAGTGAAGGGGCGGGGGACACCGGGGAGCTGTTTTTT. Its protein product is CASSEGAGDTGELFF.

This clone appeared once. This chain links TRBV5-5 with TRBJ1-3; D may be TRBD1 (5 bases). Germline V CDR1 and CDR2: SGHKS, YYEKEE (reference sequence). Trimming pared 0 bases from V and 4 bases from J, leaving 8 bases between. There are 14 residues in the CDR3. CDR3 protein: CASSLGGDGNTIYF. CDR3 bases: TGTGCCAGCAGCTTGGGGGGCGACGGAAACACCATATATTTT.